This TCR beta chain was sequenced in a study of PD-1 blockade in mismatch repair-deficient tumors. Study as a whole: Patients had around 12 mismatch repair-deficient cancer types, all previously treated and progressing.

Every patient had mismatch repair deficiency by PCR or immunohistochemistry. Study-wide results and caveats: Rapid post-treatment expansion, then contraction, generally preceding radiologic response, marked tumor-resident clones.

As for this clone: Its antigen remains unknown.

This CDR3 is 16 amino acids long. Germline V gene sequence: CDR1 SGHKS, CDR2 YYEKEE (reference sequence). V was cut by 0 bases and J by 1 base, with 13 bases left in between. Assay: immunoSEQ multiplex PCR; the TCRdb copy retains only in-frame clones and omits some. The data hold some 22,000 clones, with just under 85% observed a single time. Material: peripheral blood, obtained 2 weeks after starting pembrolizumab. The source is an adult with mismatch repair-deficient cancer. The chain recombines TRBV5-5 with TRBJ1-2; tentatively, D is TRBD1 (5 bases). Here the CDR3 reads CASSLVATDVNYGYTF. CDR3 nucleotides: TGTGCCAGCAGCTTGGTGGCGACAGATGTTAACTATGGCTACACCTTC. Filled out from reference TRBV5-5 and TRBJ1-2, the complete variable domain reads DAGVTQSPTHLIKTRGQQVTLRCSPISGHKSVSWYQQVLGQGPQFIFQYYEKEERGRGNFPDRFSARQFPNYSSELNVNALLLGDSALYLCASSLVATDVNYGYTFGSGTRLTVV.